This section outlines one TCR beta chain sequence together with its context. What it recognizes is unknown. CDR3 length equals 13 residues. Germline V gene sequence: CDR1 SGHRS, CDR2 YFSETQ. V lost 4 bases and J 6 bases, leaving 13 bases between the germline ends. The record originates from a study of post-analysis software for immune sequencing data. For the study at large: As for disease course, relapsing-remitting, secondary progressive and progressive-relapsing multiple sclerosis were all included. Broader study findings: Roughly five TRBV segments appeared more often in patients than in controls, and TRBV5-6, TRBV5-1 and TRBV20-1 were among these. Normalized Chao1 diversity was significantly lower in multiple sclerosis patients than in controls.

Presence of unique molecular identifiers characterized the TCR beta cDNA libraries. Each CDR3 protein is one row after TCRdb ran MiXCR on the PCR reads. The sample lists roughly 200,000 distinct CDR3 sequences; about 30% were seen once. The TCR was taken from a girl younger than 18 with multiple sclerosis. The sample taken for sequencing was blood. The chain combines TRBV5-1 with TRBJ1-1; D call uncertain. CDR3 amino acids: CASSRTMEAEAFF. In nucleotides, the CDR3 is TGCGCCAGCAGCAGAACCATGGAGGCTGAAGCTTTCTTT.